Below, 21 T cell receptor beta chains from the same sample are listed, as sequenced in a study of technical replicates of blood from a handful of donors. Assay used: immunoSEQ multiplex PCR; TCRdb lists only in-frame clones, some missing. Counted here are almost 70,000 clones, roughly 92% occurring once; the ten biggest clones make up 0.3% to 0.4%. Sequenced: T cells isolated from PBMCs. Receptors originate from a human donor in good health.

The chain links TRBV4-3 to TRBJ2-5, with 9 bases that match TRBD1. The CDR3 extends over 15 amino acids. Trimming at V came to 4 bases and at J to 4 bases, leaving 7 bases not matched to a gene. Germline CDR1 and CDR2: LGHNA and YSLEER. This CDR3 reads CASSPRQGGRETQYF. CDR3 in DNA: TGCGCCAGCAGCCCAAGACAGGGGGGGCGAGAGACCCAGTACTTC.

The V and J genes are TRBV28 and TRBJ2-1; D may be TRBD1 (6 bases). The ends were cut back, 1 base at V and 5 bases at J, with 12 bases in the middle. From germline, CDR1 is MDHEN and CDR2 SYDVKM. There are 15 residues in the CDR3. The CDR3 region is CASSLLDRDNNEQFF. The CDR3 DNA sequence: TGTGCCAGCAGTTTATTGGATCGGGACAACAATGAGCAGTTCTTC.

This chain joins TRBV9 and TRBJ2-2, with D perhaps matching TRBD2 (5 bases). The CDR3 spans 13 residues. Germline V gives CDR1 SGDLS, CDR2 YYNGEE. Trimming shortened V by 5 bases and J by 5 bases, and 10 bases separated the two germline ends. This CDR3 reads CASRKRGTGELFF. DNA of the CDR3: TGTGCCAGCAGGAAAAGAGGGACCGGGGAGCTGTTTTTT.

J is TRBJ1-1 and V is TRBV16; D uncertain. V shed 3 bases and J shed 1 base, with 9 bases lying between them. The CDR3 is made up of 14 amino acids. Germline values: CDR1 KGHSY, CDR2 FQNENV. The CDR3 region has the DNA TGTGCCAGCAGCCACAGAACAGAGAACACTGAAGCTTTCTTT. Residues: CASSHRTENTEAFF.

The chain combines TRBV10-3 with TRBJ2-7; D uncertain. The germline V gene has CDR1 ENHRY and CDR2 SYGVKD. V lost 4 bases, J lost 3 bases, and 10 bases lay in between. The CDR3 totals 13 residues. The CDR3 is CAISGLEVYEQYF. The CDR3 nucleotides read TGTGCCATCAGTGGGCTAGAGGTCTACGAGCAGTACTTC.

The chain employs TRBV18 and TRBJ1-1, with 9 nucleotides matching TRBD1. In germline, CDR1 is KGHSH, CDR2 LQKENI. V dropped 3 bases and J dropped 4; count of bases not matched to a gene: 9. This CDR3 has 16 amino acids. As DNA, the CDR3 is TGTGCCAGCTCACCCACGGACAGGGGCCATTTCACTGAAGCTTTCTTT. This sequence encodes CASSPTDRGHFTEAFF. Variable domain in full (rest from reference TRBV18 and TRBJ1-1): NAGVMQNPRHLVRRRGQEARLRCSPMKGHSHVYWYRQLPEEGLKFMVYLQKENIIDESGMPKERFSAEFPKEGPSILRIQQVVRGDSAAYFCASSPTDRGHFTEAFFGQGTRLTVV.

This clone appeared once. The chain carries TRBV10-3 and TRBJ1-4, with TRBD1 matching 9 bases. Germline V gene lookup returns CDR1 ENHRY and CDR2 SYGVKD. The CDR3 has 14 residues. The J segment lost 6 bases and the V segment lost 4 bases, leaving 3 bases of the junction unmatched. As DNA, the CDR3 is TGTGCCATCAGTGTGACAGGGGGTGATGAAAAACTGTTTTTT. Translation gives CAISVTGGDEKLFF.

The chain links TRBV14 to TRBJ2-6; D is ambiguous. Deletions cut 1 base from V and 0 bases from J, with 7 bases between. Germline V lookup: CDR1 SGHDN, CDR2 FVKESK. This CDR3 is built from 16 residues. CDR3 sequence (DNA): TGTGCCAGCAGCCAAGGACTGCTCTCTGGGGCCAACGTCCTGACTTTC. It specifies CASSQGLLSGANVLTF. The whole variable domain, remainder taken from reference TRBV14 and TRBJ2-6, is EAGVTQFPSHSVIEKGQTVTLRCDPISGHDNLYWYRRVMGKEIKFLLHFVKESKQDESGMPNNRFLAERTGGTYSTLKVQPAELEDSGVYFCASSQGLLSGANVLTFGAGSRLTVL.

This chain joins TRBV19 and TRBJ2-7; TRBD2 matches 14 bases. The CDR3 is 22 residues long. Trimming took 3 bases from V and 5 from J; bases not matched to a gene: 24. Germline values: CDR1 LNHDA, CDR2 SQIVND (reference sequence). The CDR3 bases are TGTGCCAGTAGTATTCGGCCCCTAGGATTGACTAGCGGGAGGGCCGTGAGGCACGAGCAGTACTTC. This translates into CASSIRPLGLTSGRAVRHEQYF.

In nucleotides, the CDR3 is TGCGCCAGCAGCTTGGGTCTCACATCGTCCTCTGGGGCCAACGTCCTGACTTTC. Translating it yields CASSLGLTSSSGANVLTF. This rearrangement joins TRBV5-1 to TRBJ2-6, with no clear D. The germline V gene has CDR1 SGHRS and CDR2 YFSETQ. The V and J ends lost 0 bases and 0 bases respectively, with 13 bases between them. The CDR3 covers 18 residues.

This CDR3 reads CASSPGNTGELFF. The CDR3 DNA sequence: TGTGCCAGCAGTCCAGGCAACACCGGGGAGCTGTTTTTT. J is TRBJ2-2 and V is TRBV7-3; D uncertain. The V end was cut by 6 bases, the J end by 2 bases, with 7 bases between. This CDR3 has 13 residues. Germline loops: CDR1 SGHTA, CDR2 FQGTGA.

The chain carries TRBV12-5 and TRBJ2-5, with D hard to call. V gave up 6 bases and J gave up 1 base, with 6 bases separating them. Germline V gene lookup returns CDR1 LGHNT and CDR2 FRNRAP. This CDR3 has 12 residues. Written as DNA, the CDR3 is TGTGCTAGTGGATACTCCCAAGAGACCCAGTACTTC. Protein product: CASGYSQETQYF.

The chain couples TRBV6-5 to TRBJ1-4, with a tentative D call TRBD1 (5 bases). Between the trimmed V and J ends, which lost 7 bases and 4 bases, there was a span of 13 bases. Germline V gives CDR1 MNHEY, CDR2 SVGAGI. The CDR3 length is 14 residues. CDR3 region: CASTETALNEKLFF. CDR3 DNA: TGTGCCAGCACCGAGACAGCTCTTAATGAAAAACTGTTTTTT.

The rearrangement joins TRBV28 to TRBJ2-1, with D tentatively TRBD1 (5 bases). V shed 6 bases and J shed 0 bases, with 9 bases lying between them. CDR3 size: 14 residues. The germline V gene encodes CDR1 MDHEN and CDR2 SYDVKM. CDR3 nucleotide sequence: TGTGCCAGCAGCCACAGGAGCTCCTACAATGAGCAGTTCTTC. Amino acids: CASSHRSSYNEQFF.

The table lists this clone with a count of one. One end of the junction fails to match germline, which may point to a read error. The chain employs TRBV7-7 and TRBJ2-2; D is unresolved. The CDR3 runs to 12 residues. Germline CDR1 SSHAT, CDR2 FNYEAQ (reference sequence). The CDR3 sequence: CASSSRTGELFF. In DNA form, the CDR3 reads TGTGCTAGCAGCTCGCGAACGGGGGAGCTGTTTTTT.

V usage is TRBV6-1 and J usage is TRBJ2-1, with 10 bases aligning to TRBD2. The CDR3 is made up of 15 amino acids. CDR1 and CDR2 (germline): MNHNS, SASEGT. Trimming at V came to 2 bases and at J to 3 bases, leaving 1 base not matched to a gene. This CDR3 is CASSELAGVYNEQFF. CDR3 in DNA: TGTGCCAGCAGTGAACTAGCGGGAGTCTACAATGAGCAGTTCTTC.

This sequence joins TRBV18 and TRBJ1-1, with 7 bases that match TRBD1. V lost 2 bases, J lost 3 bases, and 6 bases stayed unmatched. Germline lookup yields CDR1 KGHSH and CDR2 LQKENI. The CDR3 is 15 residues long. CDR3 amino acids: CASSPLQGRYTEAFF. The DNA of the CDR3 is TGTGCCAGCTCACCATTACAGGGGAGGTACACTGAAGCTTTCTTT.

This chain links TRBV4-2 with TRBJ2-7, with TRBD2 identical over 9 bases. The ends lost 0 bases at V and 2 bases at J; junction bases unmatched: 11. Germline V gives CDR1 LGHNA, CDR2 YNFKEQ. The CDR3 covers 18 residues. CDR3 nucleotide sequence: TGTGCCAGCAGCCAAGATCCTACTAGCGGGTGGGCCACCTACGAGCAGTACTTC. The encoded protein is CASSQDPTSGWATYEQYF.

This chain connects TRBV30 to TRBJ1-4; maybe TRBD1 (6 bases). Trimming took 6 bases from V and 8 from J, leaving 22 bases between them. The CDR3 is 15 residues long. The germline V gene encodes CDR1 GTSNPN and CDR2 SVGIG (reference sequence). DNA for the CDR3: TGTGCCTGCCATGGGGGCCTGGAGATGGGCGAAAAACTGTTTTTT. This encodes CACHGGLEMGEKLFF.

In nucleotides, the CDR3 is TGTGCCTGGAGTGGGGGGACAGGGAGGAACACCATATATTTT. The encoded protein is CAWSGGTGRNTIYF. The rearrangement links TRBV30 to TRBJ1-3; 9 bases match TRBD1. From germline, CDR1 is GTSNPN and CDR2 SVGIG (reference sequence). Trimming removed 1 base from V and 7 bases from J; junction bases left unmatched: 5. The CDR3 runs to 14 residues.

CDR3 sequence reads: CASIRTELAGVSEQFF. The CDR3, as DNA: TGTGCCAGCATTAGGACAGAACTAGCGGGAGTTAGTGAGCAGTTCTTC. This chain uses TRBV27 with TRBJ2-1; 11 nucleotides align to TRBD2. The CDR3 sequence is 16 residues long. J lost 9 bases, V lost 7 bases, and 14 bases had no gene match. Germline V lookup: CDR1 MNHEY, CDR2 SMNVEV (reference sequence).